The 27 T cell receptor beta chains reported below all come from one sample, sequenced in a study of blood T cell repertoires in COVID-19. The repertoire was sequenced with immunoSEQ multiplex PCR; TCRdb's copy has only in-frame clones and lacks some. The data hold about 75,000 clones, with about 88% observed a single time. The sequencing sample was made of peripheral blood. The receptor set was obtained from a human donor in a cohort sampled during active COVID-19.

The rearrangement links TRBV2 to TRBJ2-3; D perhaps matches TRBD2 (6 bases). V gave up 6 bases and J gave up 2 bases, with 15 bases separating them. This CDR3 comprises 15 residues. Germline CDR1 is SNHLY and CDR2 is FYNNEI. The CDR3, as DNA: TGTGCCAGCAGGACCGGGAGTTCTTTCACAGATACGCAGTATTTT. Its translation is CASRTGSSFTDTQYF.

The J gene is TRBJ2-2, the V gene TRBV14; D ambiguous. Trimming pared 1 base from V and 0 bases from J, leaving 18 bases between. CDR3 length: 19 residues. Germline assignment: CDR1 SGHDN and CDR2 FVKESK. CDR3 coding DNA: TGTGCCAGCAGCCAAGTAAAGCTCAGGCCTCACGCGAACACCGGGGAGCTGTTTTTT. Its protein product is CASSQVKLRPHANTGELFF.

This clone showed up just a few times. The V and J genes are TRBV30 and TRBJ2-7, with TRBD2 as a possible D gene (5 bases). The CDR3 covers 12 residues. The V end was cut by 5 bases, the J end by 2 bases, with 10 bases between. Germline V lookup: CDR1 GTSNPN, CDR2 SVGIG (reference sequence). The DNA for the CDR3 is TGTGCCTGGGTCGCGGGCACCTACGAGCAGTACTTC. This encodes CAWVAGTYEQYF.

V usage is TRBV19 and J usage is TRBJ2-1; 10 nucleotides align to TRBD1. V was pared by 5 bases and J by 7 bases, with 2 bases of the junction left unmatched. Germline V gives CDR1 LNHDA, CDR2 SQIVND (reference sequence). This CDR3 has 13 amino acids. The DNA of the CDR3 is TGTGCCAGTAGTGCGGGACAGGGGAATGAGCAGTTCTTC. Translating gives CASSAGQGNEQFF.

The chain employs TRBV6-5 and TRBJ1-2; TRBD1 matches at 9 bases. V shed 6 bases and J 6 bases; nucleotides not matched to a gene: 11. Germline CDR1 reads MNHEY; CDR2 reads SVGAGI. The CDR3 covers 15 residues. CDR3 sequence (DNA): TGTGCCAGCAGGGACCCGGGACAGGGATCGGATGGCTACACCTTC. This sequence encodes CASRDPGQGSDGYTF.

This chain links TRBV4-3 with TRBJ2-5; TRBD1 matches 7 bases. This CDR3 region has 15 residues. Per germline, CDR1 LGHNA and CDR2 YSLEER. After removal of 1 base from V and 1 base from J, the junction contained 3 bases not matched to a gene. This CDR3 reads CASSQGNRGQETQYF. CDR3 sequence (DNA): TGCGCCAGCAGCCAAGGAAACAGGGGCCAAGAGACCCAGTACTTC.

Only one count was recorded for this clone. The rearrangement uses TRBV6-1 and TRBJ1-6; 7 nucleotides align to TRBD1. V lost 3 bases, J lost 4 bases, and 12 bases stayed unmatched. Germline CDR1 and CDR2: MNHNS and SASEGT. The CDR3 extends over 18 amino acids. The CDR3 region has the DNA TGTGCCAGCAGTGATCGGGACAGACCAGGGGGTTATAATTCACCCCTCCACTTT. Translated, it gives CASSDRDRPGGYNSPLHF.

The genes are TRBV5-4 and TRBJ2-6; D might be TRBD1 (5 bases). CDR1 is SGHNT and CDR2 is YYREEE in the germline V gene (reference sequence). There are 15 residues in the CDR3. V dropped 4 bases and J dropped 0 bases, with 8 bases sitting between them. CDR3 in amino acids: CASSLDSSGANVLTF. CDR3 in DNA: TGTGCCAGCAGCCTCGACAGCTCTGGGGCCAACGTCCTGACTTTC.

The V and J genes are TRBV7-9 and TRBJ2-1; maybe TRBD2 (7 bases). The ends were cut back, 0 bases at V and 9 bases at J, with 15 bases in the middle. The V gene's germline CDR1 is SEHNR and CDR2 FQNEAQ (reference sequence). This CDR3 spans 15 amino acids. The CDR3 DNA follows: TGTGCCAGCAGCTTAGCTGCGGGGGCCCCGGGTGAGCAGTTCTTC. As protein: CASSLAAGAPGEQFF.

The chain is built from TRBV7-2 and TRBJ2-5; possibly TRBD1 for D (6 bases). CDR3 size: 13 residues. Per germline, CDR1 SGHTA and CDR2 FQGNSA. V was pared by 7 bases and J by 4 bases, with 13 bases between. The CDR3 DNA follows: TGTGCCAGCACCGCAGGGGCCCTAGAGACCCAGTACTTC. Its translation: CASTAGALETQYF.

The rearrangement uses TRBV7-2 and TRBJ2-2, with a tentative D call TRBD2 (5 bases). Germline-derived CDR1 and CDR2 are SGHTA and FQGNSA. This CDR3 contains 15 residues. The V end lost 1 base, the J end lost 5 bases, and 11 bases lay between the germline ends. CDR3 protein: CASSLVGTRTGELFF. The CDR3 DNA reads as TGTGCCAGCAGCTTAGTGGGAACTAGGACCGGGGAGCTGTTTTTT.

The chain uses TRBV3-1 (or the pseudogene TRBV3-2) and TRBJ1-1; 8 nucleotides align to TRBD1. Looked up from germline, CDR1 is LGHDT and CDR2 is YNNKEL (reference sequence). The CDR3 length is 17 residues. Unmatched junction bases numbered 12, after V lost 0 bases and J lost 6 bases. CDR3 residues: CASSQDWGDRGPAEAFF. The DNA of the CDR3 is TGTGCCAGCAGCCAAGATTGGGGCGACAGGGGCCCGGCTGAAGCTTTCTTT.

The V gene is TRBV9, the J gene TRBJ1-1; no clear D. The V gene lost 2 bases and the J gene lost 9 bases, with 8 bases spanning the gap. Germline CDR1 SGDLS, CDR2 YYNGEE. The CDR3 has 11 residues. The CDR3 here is CASSVSEQAFF. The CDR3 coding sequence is TGTGCCAGCAGCGTTTCAGAACAAGCTTTCTTT.

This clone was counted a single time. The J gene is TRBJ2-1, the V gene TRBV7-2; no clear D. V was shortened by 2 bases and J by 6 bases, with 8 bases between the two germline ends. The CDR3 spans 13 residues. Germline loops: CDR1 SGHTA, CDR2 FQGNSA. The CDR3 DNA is TGTGCCAGCAGCTTATCAAGAGGCAATGAGCAGTTCTTC. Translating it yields CASSLSRGNEQFF.

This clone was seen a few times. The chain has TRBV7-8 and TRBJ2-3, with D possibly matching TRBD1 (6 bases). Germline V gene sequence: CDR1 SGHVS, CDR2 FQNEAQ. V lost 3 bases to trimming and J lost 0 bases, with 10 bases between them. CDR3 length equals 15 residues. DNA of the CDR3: TGTGCCAGCAGCTTCAGTAGGGGGAGCACAGATACGCAGTATTTT. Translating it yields CASSFSRGSTDTQYF. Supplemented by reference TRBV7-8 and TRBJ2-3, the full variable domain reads GAGVSQSPRYKVAKRGQDVALRCDPISGHVSLFWYQQALGQGPEFLTYFQNEAQLDKSGLPSDRFFAERPEGSVSTLKIQRTQQEDSAVYLCASSFSRGSTDTQYFGPGTRLTVL.

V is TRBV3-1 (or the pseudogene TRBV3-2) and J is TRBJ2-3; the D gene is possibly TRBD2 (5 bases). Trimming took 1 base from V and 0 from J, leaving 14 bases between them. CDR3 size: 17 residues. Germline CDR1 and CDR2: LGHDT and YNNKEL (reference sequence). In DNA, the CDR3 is TGTGCCAGCAGCCAAGTCAATTTAGCGTTTAGCACAGATACGCAGTATTTT. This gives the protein CASSQVNLAFSTDTQYF.

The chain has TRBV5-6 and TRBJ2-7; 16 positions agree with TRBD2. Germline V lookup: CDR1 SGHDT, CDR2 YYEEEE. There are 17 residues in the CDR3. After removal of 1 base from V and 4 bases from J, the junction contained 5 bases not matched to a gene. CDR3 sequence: CASSLSGTSGRAYEQYF. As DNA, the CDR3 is TGTGCCAGCAGCTTGTCAGGGACTAGCGGGAGGGCATACGAGCAGTACTTC.

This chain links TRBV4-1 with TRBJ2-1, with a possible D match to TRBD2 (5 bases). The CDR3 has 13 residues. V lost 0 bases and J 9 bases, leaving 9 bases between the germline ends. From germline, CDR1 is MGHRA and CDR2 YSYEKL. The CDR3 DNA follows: TGCGCCAGCAGCCAAGACCCTAGCACTGAGCAGTTCTTC. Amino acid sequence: CASSQDPSTEQFF.

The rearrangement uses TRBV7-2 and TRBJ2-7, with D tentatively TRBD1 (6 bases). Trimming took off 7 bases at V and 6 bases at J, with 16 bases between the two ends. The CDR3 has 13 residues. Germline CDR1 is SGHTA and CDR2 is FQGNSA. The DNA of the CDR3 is TGTGCCAGCACGACGCCTTCAGGGGTCGAGCAGTACTTC. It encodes CASTTPSGVEQYF.

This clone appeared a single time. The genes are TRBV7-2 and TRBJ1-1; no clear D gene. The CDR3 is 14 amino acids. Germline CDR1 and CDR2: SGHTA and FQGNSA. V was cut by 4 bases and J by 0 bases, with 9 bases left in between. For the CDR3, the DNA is TGTGCCAGCAGCTCCCAGATTTTGAACACTGAAGCTTTCTTT. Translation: CASSSQILNTEAFF.

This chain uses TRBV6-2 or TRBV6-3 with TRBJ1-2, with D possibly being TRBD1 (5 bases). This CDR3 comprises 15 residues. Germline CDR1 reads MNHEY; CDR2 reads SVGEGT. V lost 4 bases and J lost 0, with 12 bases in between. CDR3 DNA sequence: TGTGCCAGCAGTTCACCGGCAGGGACTAACTATGGCTACACCTTC. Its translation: CASSSPAGTNYGYTF.

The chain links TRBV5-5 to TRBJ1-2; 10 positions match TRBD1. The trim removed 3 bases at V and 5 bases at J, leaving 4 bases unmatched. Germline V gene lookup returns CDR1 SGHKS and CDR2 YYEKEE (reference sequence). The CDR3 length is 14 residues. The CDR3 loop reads CASSYRTGGYGYTF. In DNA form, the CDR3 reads TGTGCCAGCAGCTACAGGACAGGGGGGTATGGCTACACCTTC.

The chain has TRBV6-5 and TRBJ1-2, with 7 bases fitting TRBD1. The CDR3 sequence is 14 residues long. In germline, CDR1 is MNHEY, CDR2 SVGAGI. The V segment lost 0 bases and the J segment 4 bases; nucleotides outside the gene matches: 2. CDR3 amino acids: CASSYSGTAYGYTF. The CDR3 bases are TGTGCCAGCAGTTACTCGGGGACAGCCTATGGCTACACCTTC.

DNA for the CDR3: TGTGCCACCAGTGACAGGACTAGCATCACAGATACGCAGTATTTT. Amino acids: CATSDRTSITDTQYF. V is TRBV24-1 and J is TRBJ2-3; 8 bases are a match to TRBD2. This CDR3 comprises 15 residues. J was trimmed by 2 bases and V by 4 bases; bases with no gene match: 4. The V gene's germline CDR1 is KGHDR and CDR2 SFDVKD.

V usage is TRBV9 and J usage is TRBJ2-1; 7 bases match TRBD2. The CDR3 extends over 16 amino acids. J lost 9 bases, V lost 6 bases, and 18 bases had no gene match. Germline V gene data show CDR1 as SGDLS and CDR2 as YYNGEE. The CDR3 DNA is TGTGCCAGCACGCCGGGACTACATCTGACCTTGGGTGAGCAGTTCTTC. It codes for CASTPGLHLTLGEQFF.

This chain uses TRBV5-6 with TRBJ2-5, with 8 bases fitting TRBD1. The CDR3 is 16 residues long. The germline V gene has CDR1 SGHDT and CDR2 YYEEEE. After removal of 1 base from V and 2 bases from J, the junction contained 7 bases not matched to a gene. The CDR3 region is CASSLRRQGSQETQYF. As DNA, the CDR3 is TGTGCCAGCAGCTTGCGACGACAGGGGAGTCAAGAGACCCAGTACTTC.

The DNA of the CDR3 is TGTGCCAGCAGCTCAGGTTCGGAGGGGTCCTACACCTTC. Translating gives CASSSGSEGSYTF. This sequence joins TRBV11-2 and TRBJ1-2, with a possible D match to TRBD1 (5 bases). The CDR3 length is 13 residues. CDR1 and CDR2 (germline): SGHAT, FQNNGV. V was trimmed by 4 bases and J by 10 bases, leaving 16 bases between them.